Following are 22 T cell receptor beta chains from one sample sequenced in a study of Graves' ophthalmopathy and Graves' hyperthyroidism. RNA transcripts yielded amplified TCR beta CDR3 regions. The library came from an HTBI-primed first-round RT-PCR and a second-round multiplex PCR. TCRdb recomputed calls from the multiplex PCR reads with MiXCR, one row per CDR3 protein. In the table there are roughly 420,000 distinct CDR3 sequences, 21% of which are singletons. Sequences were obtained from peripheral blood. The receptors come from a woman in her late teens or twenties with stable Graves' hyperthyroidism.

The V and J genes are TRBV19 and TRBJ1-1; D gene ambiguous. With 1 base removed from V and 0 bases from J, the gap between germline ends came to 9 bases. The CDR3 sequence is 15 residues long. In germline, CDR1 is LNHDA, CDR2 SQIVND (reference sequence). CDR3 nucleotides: TGTGCCAGTAGTATAGCTCCAGTTATGAACACTGAAGCTTTCTTT. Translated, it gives CASSIAPVMNTEAFF.

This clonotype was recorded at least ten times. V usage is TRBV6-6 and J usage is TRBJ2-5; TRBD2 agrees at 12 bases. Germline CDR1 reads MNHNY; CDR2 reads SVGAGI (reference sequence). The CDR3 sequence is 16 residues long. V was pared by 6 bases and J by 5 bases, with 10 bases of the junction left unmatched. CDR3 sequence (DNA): TGTGCCAGCAGACACCCTAGCGGGAGGGCCGGGGAGACCCAGTACTTC. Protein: CASRHPSGRAGETQYF.

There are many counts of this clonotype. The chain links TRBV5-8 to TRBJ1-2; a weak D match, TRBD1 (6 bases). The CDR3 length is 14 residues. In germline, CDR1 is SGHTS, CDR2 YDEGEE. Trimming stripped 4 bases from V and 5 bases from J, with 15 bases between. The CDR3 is CASSARGARYGYTF. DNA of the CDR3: TGTGCCAGCAGCGCCCGGGGGGCGCGGTATGGCTACACCTTC.

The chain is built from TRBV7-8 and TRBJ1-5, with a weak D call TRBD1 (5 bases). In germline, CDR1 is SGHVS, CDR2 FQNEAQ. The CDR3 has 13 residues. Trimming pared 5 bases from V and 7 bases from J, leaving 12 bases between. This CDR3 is CASSELRDQPQHF. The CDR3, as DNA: TGTGCCAGCAGCGAACTTCGGGACCAGCCCCAGCATTTT.

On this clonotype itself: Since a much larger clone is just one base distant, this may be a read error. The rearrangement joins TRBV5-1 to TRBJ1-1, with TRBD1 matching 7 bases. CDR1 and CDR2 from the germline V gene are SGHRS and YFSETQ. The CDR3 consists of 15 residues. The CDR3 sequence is CASILEGQPNTEAFF. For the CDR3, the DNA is TGCGCCAGCATCTTGGAGGGACAGCCGAACACTGAAGCTTTCTTT. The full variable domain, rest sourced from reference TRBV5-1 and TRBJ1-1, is KAGVTQTPRYLIKTRGQQVTLSCSPISGHRSVSWYQQTPGQGLQFLFEYFSETQRNKGNFPGRFSGRQFSNSRSEMNVSTLELGDSALYLCASILEGQPNTEAFFGQGTRLTVV.

The CDR3 reads CASSLEAGQGGEQYF. The CDR3 region has the DNA TGTGCCAGCAGCCTCGAGGCGGGACAGGGTGGGGAGCAGTACTTC. The rearrangement joins TRBV6-1 to TRBJ2-7, with 9 bases aligning to TRBD1. In germline, CDR1 is MNHNS, CDR2 SASEGT. With 6 bases clipped from V and 7 bases from J, the junction kept 13 bases outside the gene matches. This CDR3 spans 15 amino acids.

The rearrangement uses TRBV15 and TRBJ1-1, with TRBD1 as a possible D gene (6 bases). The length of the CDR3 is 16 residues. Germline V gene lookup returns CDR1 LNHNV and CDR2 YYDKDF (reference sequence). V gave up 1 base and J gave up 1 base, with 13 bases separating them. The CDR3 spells CATSRGAQGPNTEAFF. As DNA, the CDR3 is TGTGCCACCAGCAGAGGGGCACAGGGCCCGAACACTGAAGCTTTCTTT.

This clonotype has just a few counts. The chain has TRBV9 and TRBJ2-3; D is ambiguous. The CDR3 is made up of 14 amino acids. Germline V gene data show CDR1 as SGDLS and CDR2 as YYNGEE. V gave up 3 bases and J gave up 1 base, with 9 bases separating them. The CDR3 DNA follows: TGTGCCAGCAGCGAGGCACCTCGCACAGATACGCAGTATTTT. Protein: CASSEAPRTDTQYF.

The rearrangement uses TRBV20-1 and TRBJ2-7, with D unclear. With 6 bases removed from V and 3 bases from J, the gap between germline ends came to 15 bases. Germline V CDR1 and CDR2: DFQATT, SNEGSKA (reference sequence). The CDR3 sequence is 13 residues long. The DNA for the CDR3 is TGCAGTGCCCTAAGGGTGGACCTCTACGAGCAGTACTTC. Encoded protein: CSALRVDLYEQYF.

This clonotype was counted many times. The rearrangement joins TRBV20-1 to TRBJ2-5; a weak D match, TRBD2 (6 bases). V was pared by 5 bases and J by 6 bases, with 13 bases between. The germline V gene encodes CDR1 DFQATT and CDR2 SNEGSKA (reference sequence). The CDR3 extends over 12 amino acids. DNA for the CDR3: TGCAGTGCTCGGGAGCCAGTGAAGACCCAGTACTTC. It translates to CSAREPVKTQYF.

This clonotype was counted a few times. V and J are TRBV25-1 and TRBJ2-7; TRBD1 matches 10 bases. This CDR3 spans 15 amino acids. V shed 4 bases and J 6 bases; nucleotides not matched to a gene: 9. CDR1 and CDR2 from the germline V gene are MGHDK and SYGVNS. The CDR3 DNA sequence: TGTGCCAGCAGTGTACCCGGGACAGGGGTAGCCGAGCAGTACTTC. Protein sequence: CASSVPGTGVAEQYF.

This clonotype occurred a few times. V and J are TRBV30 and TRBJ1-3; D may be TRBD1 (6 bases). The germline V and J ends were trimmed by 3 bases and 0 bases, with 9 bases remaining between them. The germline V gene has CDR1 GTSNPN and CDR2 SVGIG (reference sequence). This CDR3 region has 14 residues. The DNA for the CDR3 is TGTGCCTGGAGAAAAGGGGGCTCTGGAAACACCATATATTTT. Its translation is CAWRKGGSGNTIYF.

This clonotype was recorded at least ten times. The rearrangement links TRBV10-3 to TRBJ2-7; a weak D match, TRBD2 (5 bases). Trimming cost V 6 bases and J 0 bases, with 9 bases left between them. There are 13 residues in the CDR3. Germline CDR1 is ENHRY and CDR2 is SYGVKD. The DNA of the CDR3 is TGTGCCATCAGAGCGGCTAGCTCCTACGAGCAGTACTTC. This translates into CAIRAASSYEQYF.

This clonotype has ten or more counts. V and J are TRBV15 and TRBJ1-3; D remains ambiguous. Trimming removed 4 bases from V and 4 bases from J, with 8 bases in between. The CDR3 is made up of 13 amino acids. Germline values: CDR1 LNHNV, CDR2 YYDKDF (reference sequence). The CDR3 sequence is CATSISYGNTIYF. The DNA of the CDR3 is TGTGCCACCAGCATCTCCTACGGAAACACCATATATTTT.

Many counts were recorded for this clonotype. CDR3 loop: CAISESGYEQYF. The CDR3 DNA sequence: TGTGCCATCAGTGAGTCTGGTTACGAGCAGTACTTC. The genes are TRBV10-3 and TRBJ2-7; D gene unclear. The germline V gene encodes CDR1 ENHRY and CDR2 SYGVKD. The germline V and J ends were trimmed by 0 bases and 4 bases, with 4 bases remaining between them. This CDR3 is built from 12 residues.

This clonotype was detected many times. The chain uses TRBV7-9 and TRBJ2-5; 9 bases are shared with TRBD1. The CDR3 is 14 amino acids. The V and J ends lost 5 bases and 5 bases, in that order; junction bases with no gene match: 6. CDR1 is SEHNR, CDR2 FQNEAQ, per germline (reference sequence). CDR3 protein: CASSLNRGPETQYF. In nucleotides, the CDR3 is TGTGCCAGCAGCCTAAACAGGGGGCCGGAGACCCAGTACTTC. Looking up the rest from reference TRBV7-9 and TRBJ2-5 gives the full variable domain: DTGVSQNPRHKITKRGQNVTFRCDPISEHNRLYWYRQTLGQGPEFLTYFQNEAQLEKSRLLSDRFSAERPKGSFSTLEIQRTEQGDSAMYLCASSLNRGPETQYFGPGTRLLVL.

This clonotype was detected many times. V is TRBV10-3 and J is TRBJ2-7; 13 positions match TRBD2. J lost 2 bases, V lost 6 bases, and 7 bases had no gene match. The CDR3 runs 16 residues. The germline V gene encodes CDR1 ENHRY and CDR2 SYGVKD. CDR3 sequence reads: CAISTTGTSGTYEQYF. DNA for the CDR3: TGTGCCATCAGCACTACCGGGACTAGCGGGACCTACGAGCAGTACTTC.

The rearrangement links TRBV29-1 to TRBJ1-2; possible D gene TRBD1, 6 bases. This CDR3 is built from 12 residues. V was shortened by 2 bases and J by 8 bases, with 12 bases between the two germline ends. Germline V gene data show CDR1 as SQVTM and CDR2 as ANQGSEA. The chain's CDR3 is CSVEKGGRGYTF. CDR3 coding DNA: TGCAGCGTTGAAAAGGGGGGACGGGGCTACACCTTC.

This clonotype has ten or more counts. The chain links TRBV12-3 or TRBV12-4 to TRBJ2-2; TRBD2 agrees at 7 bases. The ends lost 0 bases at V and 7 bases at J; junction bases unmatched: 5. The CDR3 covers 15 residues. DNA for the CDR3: TGTGCCAGCAGTTTAGCGGGAGGGCAGATCGGGGAGCTGTTTTTT. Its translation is CASSLAGGQIGELFF.

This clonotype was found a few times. CDR3 sequence reads: CSVETSGGGDTQYF. CDR3 nucleotide sequence: TGCAGCGTTGAAACTAGCGGGGGGGGAGATACGCAGTATTTT. V gene TRBV29-1 combines with J gene TRBJ2-3; 13 bases map to TRBD2. The germline CDR1 and CDR2 sequences are SQVTM and ANQGSEA. This CDR3 comprises 14 residues. V lost 2 bases, J lost 5 bases, and 1 base stayed unmatched.

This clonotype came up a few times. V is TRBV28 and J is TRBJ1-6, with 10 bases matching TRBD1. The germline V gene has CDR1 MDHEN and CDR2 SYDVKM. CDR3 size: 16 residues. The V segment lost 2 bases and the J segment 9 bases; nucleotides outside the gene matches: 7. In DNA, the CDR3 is TGTGCCAGCAGTTTAATGGGGTGGGACAGGGGTTCACCCCTCCACTTT. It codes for CASSLMGWDRGSPLHF.

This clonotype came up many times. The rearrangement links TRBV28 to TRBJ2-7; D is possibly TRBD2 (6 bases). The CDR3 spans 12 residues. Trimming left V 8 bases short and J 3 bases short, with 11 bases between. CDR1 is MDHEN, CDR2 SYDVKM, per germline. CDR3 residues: CASRDFHYEQYF. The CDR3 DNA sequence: TGTGCCAGCCGGGACTTTCACTACGAGCAGTACTTC.